This T cell receptor beta chain was sequenced during a study of cytomegalovirus exposure and HLA in healthy donors. General study points: Later analysis demonstrated an association between a missense DCLRE1C variant and TCR beta V- and J-gene trimming.

Germline-derived CDR1 and CDR2 are MNHEY and SMNVEV (reference sequence). CDR3 length: 15 residues. Unmatched junction bases numbered 9, after V lost 3 bases and J lost 6 bases. Both 60 Vbeta primers and 13 Jbeta primers went into the PCR. Assay used: immunoSEQ multiplex PCR; TCRdb lists only in-frame clones, some missing. Its table lists 77,000 or so clones. Remarks on this clone: Antigen specificity is unknown.

The rearrangement uses TRBV27 and TRBJ1-1; 8 nucleotides agree with TRBD1. Specimen: PBMCs. This clonotype was sampled from a man aged 30 to 45 in good health and CMV-seronegative. The CDR3 loop is CASSFSGGAIPEAFF. For the CDR3, the DNA is TGTGCCAGCAGTTTCTCAGGGGGCGCGATTCCTGAAGCTTTCTTT.